This is a list of T cell receptor beta chains from one sample in a study of blood T cells in healthy people across ages. TCRdb passed the 5' RACE reads through MiXCR, listing each CDR3 protein once. The data contain 1.5 million to 2 million distinct CDR3 sequences, roughly 50% of them singletons. Sequenced: blood. The receptor source for this set is a woman between 40 and 55 years old in good health. Each CDR3 is given with its conserved first and last residue. D genes are given only for firm matches. Expanded clones get a size class; other rows say once, few or many, or leave the size out.

CDR3nt	CDR3aa	d_gene	j_gene	abundance	v_gene
TGTGCCAGCATACGGGGGGGAACAAACAATGAGCAGTTCTTC	CASIRGGTNNEQFF	TRBD2	TRBJ2-1	-	TRBV6-6
TGTGCCAGCGGGGGGGACAGGGCGCAGCCCCAGCATTTT	CASGGDRAQPQHF	TRBD1	TRBJ1-5	-	TRBV28
TGCGCCAGCAGCCTGGTTGGGAGCGGGAGCTCCTACAATGAGCAGTTCTTC	CASSLVGSGSSYNEQFF	TRBD2	TRBJ2-1	-	TRBV5-1
TGTGCCAGCAGTGAGTTCCGAGGGGACAAATATAGCTCCTACAATGAGCAGTTCTTC	CASSEFRGDKYSSYNEQFF	-	TRBJ2-1	-	TRBV2
TGTGCCAGCAGCTACACGACAGGGCGAAACACTGAAGCTTTCTTT	CASSYTTGRNTEAFF	TRBD1	TRBJ1-1	-	TRBV6-5
TGCAGTGCTAGTCCCGGTGAGATTCAGAACTATGGCTACACCTTC	CSASPGEIQNYGYTF	-	TRBJ1-2	-	TRBV20-1
TGTGCCAGCAGCATTAGGGGCAGTAACTATGGCTACACCTTC	CASSIRGSNYGYTF	-	TRBJ1-2	-	TRBV7-8
TGCGCCAGCTGCTTCACGGCCGGGACAGGCGGGGAGACCCAGTACTTC	CASCFTAGTGGETQYF	TRBD1	TRBJ2-5	-	TRBV5-1
TGTGCCAGCAGCGTAGACAGCGTCTCCCACAATGAGCAGTTCTTC	CASSVDSVSHNEQFF	-	TRBJ2-1	-	TRBV9
TGTGCCAGCAGTTTTGGGGGACCCCTCCACTTT	CASSFGGPLHF	-	TRBJ1-6	few	TRBV12-3/TRBV12-4
TGTGCCAGCACCCGGGGGGCTCAAGCGGGGGGGTACCAAGAGACCCAGTACTTC	CASTRGAQAGGYQETQYF	TRBD2	TRBJ2-5	few	TRBV7-2
TGCAGCGTTTCAACGTGGGAGCAAGAGACCCAGTACTTC	CSVSTWEQETQYF	-	TRBJ2-5	many	TRBV29-1
TGTGCCAGCACTAGCCGGGGGGGACGCACTGAAGCTTTCTTT	CASTSRGGRTEAFF	-	TRBJ1-1	-	TRBV6-5
TGTGCCAGCACCCCACCGGACAGGCGGCAAGAGACCCAGTACTTC	CASTPPDRRQETQYF	TRBD1	TRBJ2-5	-	TRBV28
TGTGCCAGCAATGACGGGGGGGCGTATAATGAGCAGTTCTTC	CASNDGGAYNEQFF	TRBD2	TRBJ2-1	once	TRBV25-1
TGTGCCAGCAGCCTTGGCTGGGGAGATACGCAGTATTTT	CASSLGWGDTQYF	-	TRBJ2-3	-	TRBV6-4
TGTGCCAGCAGCCTAAACAAGGTCGGGGTTGTGTACTTC	CASSLNKVGVVYF	-	TRBJ2-4	-	TRBV7-8
TGTGCCAGCAGCCCCGAAACCGGGGCCTACGAGCAGTACTTC	CASSPETGAYEQYF	-	TRBJ2-7	few	TRBV27
TGTGCCAGCAGCTTAGTGTTGACAGGGGGCGCTGGGGAGACCCAGTACTTC	CASSLVLTGGAGETQYF	TRBD1	TRBJ2-5	-	TRBV11-2
TGTGCCAGCACCACGGACCAGTACCAAGAGACCCAGTACTTC	CASTTDQYQETQYF	-	TRBJ2-5	-	TRBV12-3/TRBV12-4
TGTGCCAGCAGTGAAGGGTTTGGCGTAGGGTATTACGAGCAGTACTTC	CASSEGFGVGYYEQYF	-	TRBJ2-7	few	TRBV6-1
TGCGCCAGCAGCTTACCCGGGACAGAAGGACGGAATTCACCCCTCCACTTT	CASSLPGTEGRNSPLHF	TRBD1	TRBJ1-6	-	TRBV5-1
TGTGCCAGCAGCAGACAGGGGGGTAACCTGGGTACGCAGTATTTT	CASSRQGGNLGTQYF	TRBD1	TRBJ2-3	-	TRBV7-9
TGTGCCACCAGCAGGCTGATCGGGGAATTGGGAAATGAGCAGTTCTTC	CATSRLIGELGNEQFF	-	TRBJ2-1	once	TRBV15
TGTGCCAGCAGCTACCGGCGGGGGGACGCCTACGAGCAGTACTTC	CASSYRRGDAYEQYF	TRBD2	TRBJ2-7	few	TRBV4-2
TGTGCCAGCAGTGAACAATCGCCCGGGTTTGGGAACATTCAGTACTTC	CASSEQSPGFGNIQYF	-	TRBJ2-4	-	TRBV2
TGCAGCATTCGCACGGGAGCCGCAGATACGCAGTATTTT	CSIRTGAADTQYF	-	TRBJ2-3	-	TRBV29-1
TGTGCCAGCAGTACATGGGGATCCAATGAGCAGTTCTTC	CASSTWGSNEQFF	-	TRBJ2-1	few	TRBV12-3/TRBV12-4
TGTGCCAGCAGGCACGGCGGGGGACGCTACGAGCAGTACTTC	CASRHGGGRYEQYF	TRBD2	TRBJ2-7	-	TRBV6-5
TGCGCCAGCAGCCAAGATCGAATCGGGGGTAGGACCAACGTCCTGACTTTC	CASSQDRIGGRTNVLTF	-	TRBJ2-6	few	TRBV4-3
TGTGCCAGCAGTCGCAGACAGGGGAGGAGAGATGAAAAACTGTTTTTT	CASSRRQGRRDEKLFF	TRBD1	TRBJ1-4	-	TRBV12-3/TRBV12-4
TGTGCCAGCAGTCCCCCGAGCGTTGGAGGGAGGGGGGCTTACGAGCAGTACTTC	CASSPPSVGGRGAYEQYF	-	TRBJ2-7	-	TRBV6-1
TGTGCCAGCAGTACCGAACAGGGGGCCTCCTACAATGAGCAGTTCTTC	CASSTEQGASYNEQFF	TRBD1	TRBJ2-1	few	TRBV6-2/TRBV6-3
TGCGCCAGCAGCCAAGATTATCATGGGGATTCACCCCTCCACTTT	CASSQDYHGDSPLHF	-	TRBJ1-6	-	TRBV4-3
TGTGCCAGTAGTATCGACAGGGAAAATTCACCCCTCCACTTT	CASSIDRENSPLHF	TRBD1	TRBJ1-6	-	TRBV19
TGTGCCACCAGTGCAGGCGGGGAGCAAGAGACCCAGTACTTC	CATSAGGEQETQYF	-	TRBJ2-5	-	TRBV24-1
TGTGCCAGCAGCCGAACCGGGACCGTGGCGCAGTATTTT	CASSRTGTVAQYF	-	TRBJ2-3	few	TRBV3-1
TGCAGCGTCGCGAGGAAAGAGACCCAGTACTTC	CSVARKETQYF	-	TRBJ2-5	-	TRBV29-1
TGTGCCAGCAGCTTGGGATTAGCGCGGGGATCTAGCACAGATACGCAGTATTTT	CASSLGLARGSSTDTQYF	-	TRBJ2-3	-	TRBV5-4
TGCGCCAGCAGTTCAACTGACAGGGGGCAATACGAGCAGTACTTC	CASSSTDRGQYEQYF	TRBD1	TRBJ2-7	many	TRBV5-1